This T cell receptor (beta chain) was documented in a study of cytomegalovirus exposure and HLA in healthy donors. As for the study in general: Later analysis reported that the approximately 120 validation repertoires shared the platform of the approximately 670 first-cohort repertoires. Study-level findings and limits: Investigators reported 150 to 200 TCR beta chains as tied to cytomegalovirus.

Measured with immunoSEQ multiplex PCR; TCRdb has only the in-frame clones, and not every one. The sample holds fewer than 150,000 clones, 70% to 90% seen once. Among the 110 or so subjects of the validation cohort, separate from the roughly 700-subject first cohort, were the donors. Remarks on this clone: The antigen remains undetermined.

CDR3 length: 13 residues. From germline, CDR1 is SGHTA and CDR2 FQGTGA. The junction had 0 bases not matched to a gene; V was cut back by 3 bases and J by 4 bases. The sequence came from a woman between 18 and 30 years old in good health and CMV-seropositive. This sequence joins TRBV7-3 and TRBJ1-5; 7 nucleotides line up with TRBD1. The specimen sequenced was PBMCs. The CDR3 is CASSLDRNQPQHF. The CDR3 DNA sequence: TGTGCCAGCAGCTTGGACAGGAATCAGCCCCAGCATTTT.